This T cell receptor (beta chain) was observed in a study of shared clonotypes between healthy human individuals. Study-wide results and caveats: On the whole, naive subsets had larger estimated richness than memory subsets had. It was the few donors that limited the genetic and exposure-history diversity represented.

From germline, CDR1 is MNHEY and CDR2 SVGAGI. With 3 bases clipped from V and 2 bases from J, the junction kept 5 bases outside the gene matches. CDR3 length: 15 residues. Naive CD8 cells, CD45RO-negative and positively selected for CCR7, excluded terminally differentiated effector memory CD45RA+ cells. TCRdb keeps only in-frame clones here, not all; method: immunoSEQ multiplex PCR. The sample carries about 1,800,000 clones, less than 95% recorded once. Details on this clone: The antigen is unknown.

The specimen sequenced was naive CD8+ T cells sorted from blood. This clonotype originated in a man aged 18 to 30 in good health. The J gene is TRBJ2-7, the V gene TRBV6-5, with 9 bases matching TRBD2. The CDR3 DNA follows: TGTGCCAGCAGTTATTCCCTAGCGGGACCCTACGAGCAGTACTTC. Translating gives CASSYSLAGPYEQYF.